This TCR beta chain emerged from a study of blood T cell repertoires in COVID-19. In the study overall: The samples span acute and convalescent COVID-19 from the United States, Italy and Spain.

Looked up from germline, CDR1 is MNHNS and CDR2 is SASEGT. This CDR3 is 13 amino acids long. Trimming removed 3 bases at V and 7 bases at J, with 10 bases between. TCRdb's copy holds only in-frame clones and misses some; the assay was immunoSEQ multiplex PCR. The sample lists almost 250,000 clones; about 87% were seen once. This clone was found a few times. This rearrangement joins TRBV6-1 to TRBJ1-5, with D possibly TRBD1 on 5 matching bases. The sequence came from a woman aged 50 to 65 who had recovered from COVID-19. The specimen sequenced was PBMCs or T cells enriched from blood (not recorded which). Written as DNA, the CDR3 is TGTGCCAGCAGTGATGGGGGAGGGCAGCCCCAGCATTTT. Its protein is CASSDGGGQPQHF.